A selection of T cell receptor beta chains follows, all from one sample in a study of T-cell memory formation after mild COVID-19. In TCRdb, the 5' RACE reads were re-called with MiXCR into one record per CDR3 protein. The sample consists of more than 300,000 distinct CDR3 sequences, less than 25% of them appearing once. Sequenced sample: PBMCs or a T cell subset sorted from them (not recorded which). These receptors all come from a man aged 18 to 29 who had mild COVID-19 (a few samples of this study predate the infection). Cell type and time point are not known. The CDR3 runs from the conserved cysteine through the conserved F or W. The D gene is left open where the match is weak. A clone size is listed for some rows: how often the clone was seen (once, few, many), or a class if it is expanded.

D gene	V gene	J gene	clone size	CDR3 DNA	CDR3 protein
TRBD1	TRBV4-2	TRBJ1-4	-	TGTGCCAGCAGCCAAGATCGGGACAGGTATAATGAAAAACTGTTTTTT	CASSQDRDRYNEKLFF
-	TRBV5-5	TRBJ1-1	-	TGTGCCAGCACGCTCAGGGAGAACACTGAAGCTTTCTTT	CASTLRENTEAFF
-	TRBV19	TRBJ2-3	few	TGTGCCAGTAGTTGGACAGATTCAGATACGCAGTATTTT	CASSWTDSDTQYF
TRBD1	TRBV6-5	TRBJ2-7	few	TGTGCCAGCAGTTACTATGTCAGGAGGGACAGGGTTAACGAGCAGTACTTC	CASSYYVRRDRVNEQYF
-	TRBV27	TRBJ1-6	once	TGTGCCAGCAGTTTACCCCCAGGGTTCAATTCACCCCTCCACTTT	CASSLPPGFNSPLHF
-	TRBV6-2/TRBV6-3	TRBJ2-7	few	TGTGCCAGCAGCTCGGGAGAGGAGGCCCACGAGCAGTACTTC	CASSSGEEAHEQYF
-	TRBV6-5	TRBJ2-1	few	TGTGCCAGCAGTCCATCTCACAATGAGCAGTTCTTC	CASSPSHNEQFF
-	TRBV5-1	TRBJ2-5	few	TGCGCCAGCAGCTACTTCGGGGGTCGGGAGACCCAGTACTTC	CASSYFGGRETQYF
-	TRBV20-1	TRBJ2-5	few	TGCAGTGCTTATACAGGATACCAAGAGACCCAGTACTTC	CSAYTGYQETQYF
TRBD1	TRBV5-1	TRBJ1-1	-	TGCGCCAGCAGCTTGGGAACCGGGACAGGGAGATCTGCTTTCTTT	CASSLGTGTGRSAFF
-	TRBV2	TRBJ1-5	-	TGTGCCAGCAGTAAATTACAGGGATGGCAGCCCCAGCATTTT	CASSKLQGWQPQHF
TRBD2	TRBV29-1	TRBJ2-3	few	TGCAGCGTCCGGACTAGCGGGGGGATAGATACGCAGTATTTT	CSVRTSGGIDTQYF
TRBD2	TRBV12-3/TRBV12-4	TRBJ2-5	few	TGTGCCAGCAGTCCGGGGGGCGGGGGGACTCAAGAGACCCAGTACTTC	CASSPGGGGTQETQYF
TRBD1	TRBV6-1	TRBJ1-1	-	TGTGCCAGTTGGGACAGGGCAGGAAGAAGCACTGAAGCTTTCTTT	CASWDRAGRSTEAFF
-	TRBV7-2	TRBJ1-3	-	TGTGCCAGCAGCTTGAGGGGTGCCTCCTCTGGAAACACCATATATTTT	CASSLRGASSGNTIYF
-	TRBV6-5	TRBJ1-1	-	TGTGCCAGCAGTTACGGGCGGAACACTGAAGCTTTCTTT	CASSYGRNTEAFF
-	TRBV4-1	TRBJ2-2	few	TGCGCCAGCAGGGTAGGGAGGTCCACCGGGGAGCTGTTTTTT	CASRVGRSTGELFF
-	TRBV12-3/TRBV12-4	TRBJ2-3	-	TGTGCCAGCAGTCCTTTCGTCACCTCTACGCAGTATTTT	CASSPFVTSTQYF
-	TRBV28	TRBJ1-3	-	TGTGCCAGCAGTTTTTCCCAGGGCGGTACCATATATTTT	CASSFSQGGTIYF
-	TRBV7-3	TRBJ1-1	-	TGTGCCAGCAGCTTAAGATCGGGGGGCACTGAAGCTTTCTTT	CASSLRSGGTEAFF
-	TRBV3-2	TRBJ1-4	-	TGTGCCAGCAGCCTAAGCCACCCCAGGGTGTCTTGTTCGTTCGAAAAACTGTTTTTT	CASSLSHPRVSCSFEKLFF
TRBD2	TRBV12-3/TRBV12-4	TRBJ2-3	-	TGTGCCAGCAGTCTCGGACTAGCGGGGGTCGATACGCAGTATTTT	CASSLGLAGVDTQYF
-	TRBV7-9	TRBJ2-1	few	TGTGCCAGCACCCTCCCGGCGTACAATGAGCAGTTCTTC	CASTLPAYNEQFF
TRBD1	TRBV3-1	TRBJ1-1	-	TGTGCCAGCAGCCCTAGACAGGGGGACCCTGAAGCTTTCTTT	CASSPRQGDPEAFF
-	TRBV5-1	TRBJ1-1	-	TGCGCCAGCAGCCCGGAGGCCGGGAAGAACACTGAAGCTTTCTTT	CASSPEAGKNTEAFF
TRBD1	TRBV7-9	TRBJ1-1	few	TGTGCCAGCAGCGACCCGGGACAGGGGACTGAAGCTTTCTTT	CASSDPGQGTEAFF
-	TRBV5-1	TRBJ2-5	-	TGCGCCAGCAGCTTGGCACAGGATCTGGGGTACCAAGAGACCCAGTACTTC	CASSLAQDLGYQETQYF
-	TRBV29-1	TRBJ1-1	few	TGCAGCGCAGAGAGGCAGGGGATGAACACTGAAGCTTTCTTT	CSAERQGMNTEAFF
-	TRBV7-3	TRBJ2-5	-	TGTGCCAGCAGCTTAAGAGGGGCAGGCCAAGAGACCCAGTACTTC	CASSLRGAGQETQYF
TRBD1	TRBV19	TRBJ1-1	few	TGTGCCAGTAGTCACAGGGGGTACACTGAAGCTTTCTTT	CASSHRGYTEAFF
-	TRBV4-3	TRBJ2-3	few	TGCGCCAGCAGCCTAGCGTGGGGGGTCACAGATACGCAGTATTTT	CASSLAWGVTDTQYF
TRBD1	TRBV2	TRBJ1-1	few	TGTGCCAGCAGTGAAGCTTTTCAGGGGGGGACTGAAGCTTTCTTT	CASSEAFQGGTEAFF
TRBD1	TRBV5-6	TRBJ2-5	-	TGTGCCAGCAGCTTCCGGGACAGACAAGAGACCCAGTACTTC	CASSFRDRQETQYF
-	TRBV6-5	TRBJ2-7	-	TGTGCCAGCAGACCGAGGGGCGAGACAGGTCCCTACGAGCAGTACTTC	CASRPRGETGPYEQYF
TRBD1	TRBV7-8	TRBJ2-6	few	TGTGCCAGCAGCTTGACCCTCGGGACAGGTTCATTCTCTGGGGCCAACGTCCTGACTTTC	CASSLTLGTGSFSGANVLTF
-	TRBV20-1	TRBJ2-5	many	TGCAGTGCTAGCGGGCCAAACCAAGAGACCCAGTACTTC	CSASGPNQETQYF
TRBD1	TRBV12-3/TRBV12-4	TRBJ1-4	-	TGTGCCAGCAGGGACAGGTTGGCGGGAAAACTGTTTTTT	CASRDRLAGKLFF
TRBD2	TRBV5-4	TRBJ2-7	-	TGTGCCGTCGGGGGAGGGGCCAACGAGCAGTACTTC	CAVGGGANEQYF
-	TRBV7-2	TRBJ2-2	-	TGTGCCAGCAGCTTAACCGGGGGTGACGGGGAGCTGTTTTTT	CASSLTGGDGELFF
TRBD1	TRBV11-2	TRBJ1-1	few	TGTGCCAGCAGTCCCGACAGGGTACTAAACACTGAAGCTTTCTTT	CASSPDRVLNTEAFF
TRBD1	TRBV6-6	TRBJ2-5	-	TGTGCCAGCAGCAAGACAGGGGGAGGACAAGAGACCCAGTACTTC	CASSKTGGGQETQYF
TRBD1	TRBV5-4	TRBJ2-6	few	TGTGCCAGCAGGAGCTTGGACAGGTCCGGCGTCCTGACTTTC	CASRSLDRSGVLTF
-	TRBV5-5	TRBJ2-2	few	TGTGCCAGCAGCTTGGGCCCACTGGCGAACACCGGGGAGCTGTTTTTT	CASSLGPLANTGELFF
TRBD2	TRBV12-3/TRBV12-4	TRBJ2-1	-	TGTGCCAGCAGAGCCTGGCGGGGGGGCCCCAATGAGCAGTTCTTC	CASRAWRGGPNEQFF
-	TRBV5-1	TRBJ1-6	few	TGCGCCAGCAGCTTGGAGGGTGGGAATTCACCCCTCCACTTT	CASSLEGGNSPLHF
TRBD1	TRBV20-1	TRBJ2-2	-	TGCAGTGCCACAACAGGGGGCTTCGGGGAGCTGTTTTTT	CSATTGGFGELFF
-	TRBV4-2	TRBJ1-2	-	TGTGCCAGCAGCCAAGACCCCCTCAAGACAAGGGGCGATGGCTACACCTTC	CASSQDPLKTRGDGYTF
-	TRBV6-1	TRBJ2-3	few	TGTGCCAGCAGGGTTTTTACAGATACGCAGTATTTT	CASRVFTDTQYF
-	TRBV5-1	TRBJ2-5	-	TGCGCCAGCCGCGTTGGACAAGAGACCCAGTACTTC	CASRVGQETQYF